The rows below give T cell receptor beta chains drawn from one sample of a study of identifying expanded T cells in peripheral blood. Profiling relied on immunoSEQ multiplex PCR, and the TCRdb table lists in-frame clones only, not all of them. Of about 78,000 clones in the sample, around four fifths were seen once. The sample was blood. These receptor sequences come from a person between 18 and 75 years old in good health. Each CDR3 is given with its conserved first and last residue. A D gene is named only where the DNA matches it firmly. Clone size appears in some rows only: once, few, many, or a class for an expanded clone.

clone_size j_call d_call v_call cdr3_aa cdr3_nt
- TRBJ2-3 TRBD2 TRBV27 CASQPTQGLAGGDTQYF TGTGCCAGCCAGCCCACGCAGGGACTAGCGGGAGGAGATACGCAGTATTTT
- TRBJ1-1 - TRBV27 CASSSGSMNTEAFF TGTGCCAGCAGTTCCGGGAGCATGAACACTGAAGCTTTCTTT
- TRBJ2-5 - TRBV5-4 CASSLFAQGKETQYF TGTGCCAGCAGCTTATTTGCGCAGGGAAAAGAGACCCAGTACTTC
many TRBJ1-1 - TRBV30 CAWRQGVNTEAFF TGTGCCTGGAGACAGGGAGTGAACACTGAAGCTTTCTTT
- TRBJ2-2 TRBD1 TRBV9 CASSSGQGSGELFF TGTGCCAGCAGCTCGGGACAGGGGTCGGGGGAGCTGTTTTTT
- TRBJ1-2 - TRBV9 CASSVVPGAANYGYTF TGTGCCAGCAGCGTAGTCCCAGGGGCCGCTAACTATGGCTACACCTTC
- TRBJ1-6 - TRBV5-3 CARSHRTELVSVYF TGTGCCAGAAGCCATCGGACCGAGTTGGTAAGTGTCTACTTT
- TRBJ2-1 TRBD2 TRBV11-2 CASSLEPSGRPSLNEQFF TGTGCCAGCAGCTTGGAACCTAGCGGGAGGCCCAGCCTCAATGAGCAGTTCTTC
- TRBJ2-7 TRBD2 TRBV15 CATSRLGTSGSYEQYF TGTGCCACCAGCAGACTAGGGACTAGCGGGTCCTACGAGCAGTACTTC
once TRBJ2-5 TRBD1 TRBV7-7 CASSLDRGETQYF TGTGCTAGCAGCTTAGACAGGGGGGAGACCCAGTACTTC
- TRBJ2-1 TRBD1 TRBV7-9 CASSLGGQGTYNEQFF TGTGCCAGCAGCTTAGGAGGACAGGGGACCTACAATGAGCAGTTCTTC
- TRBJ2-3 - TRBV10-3 CATSPRETSTDTQYF TGTGCCACCTCCCCCCGGGAAACTAGCACAGATACGCAGTATTTT
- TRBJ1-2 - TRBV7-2 CASSLGAGGGFNYGYTF TGTGCCAGCAGCTTAGGGGCCGGAGGGGGTTTTAACTATGGCTACACCTTC
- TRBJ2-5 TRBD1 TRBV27 CASAGQGRSGETQYF TGTGCCAGCGCCGGACAGGGGAGATCTGGAGAGACCCAGTACTTC
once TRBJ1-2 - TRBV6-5 CASSSTTVPGYTF TGTGCCAGCAGTTCCACGACAGTTCCCGGCTACACCTTC
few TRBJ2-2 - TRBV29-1 CSVAQGSSGELFF TGCAGCGTTGCTCAGGGGTCATCCGGGGAGCTGTTTTTT
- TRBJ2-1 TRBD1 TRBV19 CASSINRGINEQFF TGTGCCAGTAGTATAAACAGGGGGATCAATGAGCAGTTCTTC
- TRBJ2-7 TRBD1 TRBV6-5 CASNYGTGVGEQYF TGTGCCAGCAACTACGGGACAGGGGTTGGCGAGCAGTACTTC
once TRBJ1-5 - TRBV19 CASSQSGTSNQPQHF TGTGCCAGTAGTCAATCCGGGACAAGCAATCAGCCCCAGCATTTT
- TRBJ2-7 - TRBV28 CASSSAILMTGTGLNEQYF TGTGCCAGCAGTTCCGCAATTCTCATGACAGGGACTGGTTTAAACGAGCAGTACTTC